These T cell receptor beta chains were read from a single sample in a study of blood T cell repertoires in COVID-19. Data came from immunoSEQ multiplex PCR; TCRdb stores just in-frame clones and leaves some out. The table includes fewer than 250,000 clones, roughly 87% detected once. The sample consisted of PBMCs or T cells enriched from blood (not recorded which). The receptors here all came from a young man who had recovered from COVID-19. Both conserved end residues are part of each CDR3. The D gene is left open where the match is weak. Clone size is shown for a subset of rows, as once, few, many or a class of expanded clone.

size: .; J: TRBJ1-4; V: TRBV29-1; D: TRBD1; CDR3: CSVVSAGTVGKLFF; DNA: TGCAGCGTCGTTAGTGCCGGGACAGTAGGAAAACTGTTTTTT
size: .; J: TRBJ2-7; V: TRBV2; D: TRBD2; CDR3: CASRTGLAGTDEQYF; DNA: TGTGCCAGCAGGACGGGACTAGCGGGAACCGACGAGCAGTACTTC
size: .; J: TRBJ1-1; V: TRBV5-4; D: TRBD1; CDR3: CASSYRGVNTEAFF; DNA: TGTGCCAGCAGCTACAGGGGGGTGAACACTGAAGCTTTCTTT
size: .; J: TRBJ1-3; V: TRBV28; D: TRBD1; CDR3: CASRPGGSGNTIYF; DNA: TGTGCCAGCCGACCAGGGGGCTCTGGAAACACCATATATTTT
size: .; J: TRBJ1-2; V: TRBV7-8; D: TRBD1; CDR3: CASSAATGSDLLPYGYTF; DNA: TGTGCCAGCAGCGCGGCGACAGGGAGCGATCTATTGCCCTATGGCTACACCTTC
size: .; J: TRBJ2-1; V: TRBV5-8; D: TRBD2; CDR3: CASSPLSGLAAKWEQFF; DNA: TGTGCCAGCAGCCCCTTAAGCGGGCTAGCGGCTAAATGGGAGCAGTTCTTC
size: once; J: TRBJ2-2; V: TRBV12-3/TRBV12-4; D: .; CDR3: CAGGSANTGELFF; DNA: TGTGCCGGGGGCAGTGCGAACACCGGGGAGCTGTTTTTT
size: .; J: TRBJ2-7; V: TRBV18; D: TRBD1; CDR3: CASSPGQSSYEQYF; DNA: TGTGCCAGCTCACCGGGACAGAGCTCCTACGAGCAGTACTTC
size: once; J: TRBJ2-3; V: TRBV27; D: TRBD2; CDR3: CASRLRPGLDSDTQYF; DNA: TGTGCCAGCAGACTAAGACCGGGACTAGATTCAGATACGCAGTATTTT
size: .; J: TRBJ2-5; V: TRBV7-9; D: TRBD1; CDR3: CASSFSRDRGKETQYF; DNA: TGTGCCAGCAGCTTCAGCCGGGACAGGGGAAAAGAGACCCAGTACTTC
size: .; J: TRBJ2-7; V: TRBV7-9; D: .; CDR3: CASSLGGYSYEQYF; DNA: TGTGCCAGCAGCTTAGGAGGTTACTCCTACGAGCAGTACTTC
size: .; J: TRBJ1-3; V: TRBV7-8; D: TRBD1; CDR3: CASSRRDRGLNTIYF; DNA: TGTGCCAGCAGTCGCCGGGACAGGGGGCTTAACACCATATATTTT
size: .; J: TRBJ2-3; V: TRBV29-1; D: .; CDR3: CSVGGLYTDTQYF; DNA: TGCAGCGTGGGGGGGCTTTACACAGATACGCAGTATTTT
size: .; J: TRBJ2-7; V: TRBV9; D: .; CDR3: CASSVVGGSEQYF; DNA: TGTGCCAGCAGCGTAGTAGGCGGGTCCGAGCAGTACTTC
size: few; J: TRBJ2-3; V: TRBV10-3; D: .; CDR3: CAISDPMREHGTQYF; DNA: TGTGCCATCAGTGACCCCATGAGGGAACATGGTACGCAGTATTTT
size: .; J: TRBJ2-7; V: TRBV30; D: TRBD2; CDR3: CAWSVAGGSSYEQYF; DNA: TGTGCCTGGAGTGTAGCGGGGGGAAGCTCCTACGAGCAGTACTTC